These 20 T cell receptor beta chains originate from one sample sequenced in a study of shared clonotypes between healthy human individuals. The assay was immunoSEQ multiplex PCR, and TCRdb's table has in-frame clones only and misses some. Of some 1,600,000 clones listed, 95% to 99% are singletons. The specimen sequenced was naive CD4+ T cells sorted from blood. As to subset: CD45RA+ positively selected. The receptors come from a young man in good health.

The V gene is TRBV19, the J gene TRBJ2-1; D is undetermined. Germline-derived CDR1 and CDR2 are LNHDA and SQIVND (reference sequence). The V gene lost 5 bases and the J gene lost 3 bases, with 14 bases spanning the gap. The CDR3 runs 15 residues. The CDR3 is CASSPDGRGYNEQFF. In DNA form, the CDR3 reads TGTGCCAGTAGTCCTGACGGCAGAGGCTACAATGAGCAGTTCTTC. Drawing the rest from reference TRBV19 and TRBJ2-1, the complete variable domain is DGGITQSPKYLFRKEGQNVTLSCEQNLNHDAMYWYRQDPGQGLRLIYYSQIVNDFQKGDIAEGYSVSREKKESFPLTVTSAQKNPTAFYLCASSPDGRGYNEQFFGPGTRLTVL.

The chain uses TRBV5-4 and TRBJ2-7; D uncertain. Germline CDR1 and CDR2: SGHNT and YYREEE (reference sequence). The CDR3 has 13 residues. Trimming cost V 0 bases and J 0 bases, with 4 bases left between them. CDR3 in amino acids: CASSLEASYEQYF. CDR3 bases: TGTGCCAGCAGCTTGGAAGCCTCCTACGAGCAGTACTTC.

J is TRBJ2-1 and V is TRBV5-4; D gene unclear. Germline CDR1 and CDR2: SGHNT and YYREEE (reference sequence). V shed 4 bases and J shed 6 bases, with 14 bases lying between them. This CDR3 has 14 amino acids. CDR3 DNA: TGTGCCAGCAGCCCGGAAAACAAGTTCAATGAGCAGTTCTTC. As protein: CASSPENKFNEQFF. Full variable domain (rest looked up from reference TRBV5-4 and TRBJ2-1): ETGVTQSPTHLIKTRGQQVTLRCSSQSGHNTVSWYQQALGQGPQFIFQYYREEENGRGNFPPRFSGLQFPNYSSELNVNALELDDSALYLCASSPENKFNEQFFGPGTRLTVL.

A remark on this clone: This same CDR3 is encoded by further DNA sequences in the sample. The rearrangement links TRBV4-1 to TRBJ2-5; D remains unclear. Germline-derived CDR1 and CDR2 are MGHRA and YSYEKL. This CDR3 spans 13 amino acids. Trimming pared 1 base from V and 4 bases from J, leaving 7 bases between. For the CDR3, the DNA is TGCGCCAGCAGCCAAGTAGGGCTAGAGACCCAGTACTTC. This codes for CASSQVGLETQYF.

The CDR3 sequence is CATSRSPGTSGSTYEQYF. For the CDR3, the DNA is TGTGCCACCAGCAGATCCCCCGGGACTAGCGGTTCTACCTACGAGCAGTACTTC. This chain uses TRBV15 with TRBJ2-7, with TRBD2 matching 11 bases. The J segment lost 2 bases and the V segment lost 2 bases, leaving 11 bases of the junction unmatched. The CDR3 is 18 residues long. Germline lookup yields CDR1 LNHNV and CDR2 YYDKDF (reference sequence).

A word on this clone: The same CDR3 is also encoded by other DNA sequences in this sample. The CDR3 DNA follows: TGTGCCAGCAGTTTAGGCTATCAGCCCCAGCATTTT. Translation gives CASSLGYQPQHF. The V call is TRBV28, the J call TRBJ1-5; D gene uncertain. CDR1 and CDR2 (germline): MDHEN, SYDVKM. The CDR3 totals 12 residues. The V end was cut by 2 bases, the J end by 5 bases, with 4 bases between.

The chain links TRBV29-1 to TRBJ1-4; no definite D call. The V end lost 6 bases, the J end lost 6 bases, and 11 bases lay between the germline ends. This CDR3 has 12 residues. The V gene's germline CDR1 is SQVTM and CDR2 ANQGSEA. The CDR3 nucleotides are TGCAGCGTGTGGTCTGTCGATGAAAAACTGTTTTTT. Its protein product is CSVWSVDEKLFF.

This chain joins TRBV7-2 and TRBJ2-5; TRBD2 matches 7 bases. V lost 2 bases and J lost 5; bases outside the gene matches: 17. From germline, CDR1 is SGHTA and CDR2 FQGNSA. The CDR3 runs 18 residues. The CDR3 nucleotides are TGTGCCAGCAGCTTAAACCCCACCGGGACTAACCTCGGGGAGACCCAGTACTTC. Amino acid sequence: CASSLNPTGTNLGETQYF.

The chain couples TRBV5-4 to TRBJ2-1; 12 nucleotides agree with TRBD2. The CDR3 is 15 residues long. Germline loops: CDR1 SGHNT, CDR2 YYREEE (reference sequence). With 4 bases clipped from V and 5 bases from J, the junction kept 4 bases outside the gene matches. This CDR3 reads CASSLAGGPHNEQFF. The CDR3 bases are TGTGCCAGCAGCCTAGCGGGAGGGCCACACAATGAGCAGTTCTTC. The whole variable domain, remainder taken from reference TRBV5-4 and TRBJ2-1, is ETGVTQSPTHLIKTRGQQVTLRCSSQSGHNTVSWYQQALGQGPQFIFQYYREEENGRGNFPPRFSGLQFPNYSSELNVNALELDDSALYLCASSLAGGPHNEQFFGPGTRLTVL.

This clone was found once. The rearrangement links TRBV13 to TRBJ2-7; D remains unclear. The CDR3 has 14 residues. The germline V gene encodes CDR1 PRHDT and CDR2 FYEKMQ (reference sequence). Trimming left V 1 base short and J 2 bases short, with 9 bases between. The CDR3 nucleotides are TGTGCCAGCAGCTTAGTCGGTAGGACCTACGAGCAGTACTTC. It specifies CASSLVGRTYEQYF.

This clone was observed a single time. The chain is built from TRBV28 and TRBJ1-2, with 7 bases that match TRBD1. This CDR3 comprises 12 residues. Germline assignment: CDR1 MDHEN and CDR2 SYDVKM. Germline trimming cut 7 bases from V and 7 bases from J; bases unmatched to any gene: 6. The CDR3 spells CASKRQGVGYTF. CDR3 in DNA: TGTGCCAGCAAACGGCAGGGGGTTGGCTACACCTTC.

V usage is TRBV11-3 and J usage is TRBJ2-1; tentatively, D is TRBD2 (5 bases). Germline-derived CDR1 and CDR2 are SGHNT and YENEEA. The length of the CDR3 is 12 residues. V lost 5 bases, J lost 8 bases, and 10 bases lay in between. CDR3 nucleotides: TGTGCCAGCAGCCGTGGAGGCGATGAGCAGTTCTTC. This translates into CASSRGGDEQFF. Full variable domain (outside the CDR3, taken from reference TRBV11-3 and TRBJ2-1): EAGVVQSPRYKIIEKKQPVAFWCNPISGHNTLYWYLQNLGQGPELLIRYENEEAVDDSQLPKDRFSAERLKGVDSTLKIQPAELGDSAVYLCASSRGGDEQFFGPGTRLTVL.

The CDR3 DNA is TGTGCCAGCAGTGAGGACCCCTTAGGAAACACCATATATTTT. It yields the protein CASSEDPLGNTIYF. The V gene is TRBV7-2, the J gene TRBJ1-3; D not certain. Per the germline V gene, CDR1 is SGHTA and CDR2 is FQGNSA. The V and J ends lost 6 bases and 4 bases respectively, with 13 bases between them. The CDR3 totals 14 residues. Full variable domain (remainder filled in from reference TRBV7-2 and TRBJ1-3): GAGVSQSPSNKVTEKGKDVELRCDPISGHTALYWYRQSLGQGLEFLIYFQGNSAPDKSGLPSDRFSAERTGGSVSTLTIQRTQQEDSAVYLCASSEDPLGNTIYFGEGSWLTVV.

A note on this clone: Different DNA sequences within this sample yield the same CDR3. The CDR3: CASSPLAGSYEQYF. CDR3 bases: TGTGCCAGCTCACCGCTAGCGGGGTCCTACGAGCAGTACTTC. V and J are TRBV18 and TRBJ2-7, with 9 bases identical to TRBD2. Germline values: CDR1 KGHSH, CDR2 LQKENI. V trimming: 3 bases; J trimming: 1 base; junction bases outside the gene matches: 1. The CDR3 spans 14 residues.

The chain employs TRBV30 and TRBJ2-1; the match to TRBD2 covers 12 bases. Germline lookup yields CDR1 GTSNPN and CDR2 SVGIG (reference sequence). The CDR3 covers 15 residues. V lost 0 bases to trimming and J lost 9 bases; unmatched junction nucleotides: 6. CDR3 protein: CAWSVLAGGRGEQFF. The CDR3 coding sequence is TGTGCCTGGAGTGTCCTAGCGGGAGGGAGGGGTGAGCAGTTCTTC.

For this clone: The same CDR3 can be traced to other DNA sequences in this sample. This CDR3 reads CASSPPVRETQYF. CDR3 DNA: TGTGCCAGCTCACCCCCGGTCCGAGAGACCCAGTACTTC. The J gene is TRBJ2-5, the V gene TRBV18; D is ambiguous. Germline values: CDR1 KGHSH, CDR2 LQKENI. Trimming took 3 bases from V and 4 from J, leaving 9 bases between them. CDR3 length: 13 residues.

This chain links TRBV7-6 with TRBJ2-2; weak D call: TRBD2 (5 bases). Germline V gene sequence: CDR1 SGHVS, CDR2 FNYEAQ. V shed 4 bases and J shed 5 bases, with 17 bases lying between them. This CDR3 has 16 amino acids. The CDR3 spells CASSYSGRMGTGELFF. CDR3 coding DNA: TGTGCCAGCAGCTACAGCGGCAGGATGGGTACCGGGGAGCTGTTTTTT.

This clone was detected only once. The chain employs TRBV27 and TRBJ1-5; 7 bases fit TRBD1. With 0 bases clipped from V and 6 bases from J, the junction kept 5 bases outside the gene matches. Germline lookup yields CDR1 MNHEY and CDR2 SMNVEV (reference sequence). CDR3 length: 15 residues. The CDR3 reads CASSLSIRGSQPQHF. The CDR3 nucleotides read TGTGCCAGCAGTTTATCGATCAGGGGGAGTCAGCCCCAGCATTTT.

V and J are TRBV6-5 and TRBJ2-3, with D unclear. The V end was cut by 8 bases, the J end by 0 bases, with 9 bases between. CDR3 length: 13 residues. Germline V gene sequence: CDR1 MNHEY, CDR2 SVGAGI. CDR3 residues: CASGSRSTDTQYF. CDR3 DNA sequence: TGTGCCAGCGGTTCTCGTAGCACAGATACGCAGTATTTT.

The chain combines TRBV18 with TRBJ2-1, with D hard to call. The germline V gene encodes CDR1 KGHSH and CDR2 LQKENI. V was pared by 2 bases and J by 0 bases, with 14 bases between. CDR3 length: 17 amino acids. CDR3 protein: CASSPKYRDSSYNEQFF. The CDR3, as DNA: TGTGCCAGCTCACCAAAATATAGGGATAGCTCCTACAATGAGCAGTTCTTC.